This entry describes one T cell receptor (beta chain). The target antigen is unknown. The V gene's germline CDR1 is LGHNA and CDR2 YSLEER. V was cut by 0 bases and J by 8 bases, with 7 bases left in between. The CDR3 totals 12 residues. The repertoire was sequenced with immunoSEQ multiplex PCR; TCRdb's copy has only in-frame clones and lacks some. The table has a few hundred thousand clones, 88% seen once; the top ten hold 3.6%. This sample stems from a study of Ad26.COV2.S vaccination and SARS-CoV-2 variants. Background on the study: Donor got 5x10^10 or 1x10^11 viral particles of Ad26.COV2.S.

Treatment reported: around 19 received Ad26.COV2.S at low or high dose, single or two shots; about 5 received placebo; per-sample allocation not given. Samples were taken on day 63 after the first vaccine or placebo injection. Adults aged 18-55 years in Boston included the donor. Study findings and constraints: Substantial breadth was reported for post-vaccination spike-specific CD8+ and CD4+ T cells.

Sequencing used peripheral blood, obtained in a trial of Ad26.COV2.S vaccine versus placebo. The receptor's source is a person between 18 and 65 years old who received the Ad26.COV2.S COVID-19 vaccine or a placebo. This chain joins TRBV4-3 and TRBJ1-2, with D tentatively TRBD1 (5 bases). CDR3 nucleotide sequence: TGCGCCAGCAGCCAAGATAGGGGCGGCTACACCTTC. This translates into CASSQDRGGYTF.